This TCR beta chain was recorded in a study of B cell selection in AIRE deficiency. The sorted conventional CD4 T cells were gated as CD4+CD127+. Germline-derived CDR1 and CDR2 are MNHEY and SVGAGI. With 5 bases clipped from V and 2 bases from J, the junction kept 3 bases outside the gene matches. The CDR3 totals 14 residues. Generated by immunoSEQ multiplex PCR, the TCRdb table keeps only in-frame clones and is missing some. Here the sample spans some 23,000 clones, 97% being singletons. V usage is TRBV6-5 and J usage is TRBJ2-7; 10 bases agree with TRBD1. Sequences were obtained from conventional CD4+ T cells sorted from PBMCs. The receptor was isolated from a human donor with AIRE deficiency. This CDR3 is CASSPGQGAYEQYF. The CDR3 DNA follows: TGTGCCAGCAGTCCCGGACAGGGGGCCTACGAGCAGTACTTC.